The next 20 T cell receptor beta chains were all read from a single sample in a study of blood T cell repertoires in COVID-19. Profiling relied on immunoSEQ multiplex PCR, and the TCRdb table lists in-frame clones only, not all of them. The repertoire holds 250,000 to 350,000 clones, with approximately 83% as singletons. Sample: PBMCs or T cells enriched from blood (not recorded which). These receptors originate from a woman aged 25 to 45 who had recovered from COVID-19.

The V and J genes are TRBV27 and TRBJ1-2, with D perhaps matching TRBD1 (6 bases). CDR1 is MNHEY, CDR2 SMNVEV, per germline (reference sequence). CDR3 length: 15 residues. V was pared by 2 bases and J by 8 bases, with 18 bases between. Here the CDR3 reads CASSLAGGAGRGYTF. DNA for the CDR3: TGTGCCAGCAGTTTAGCGGGGGGCGCGGGGAGAGGCTACACCTTC.

This chain uses TRBV11-2 with TRBJ1-1; 7 nucleotides line up with TRBD1. The germline V gene has CDR1 SGHAT and CDR2 FQNNGV. The trim removed 1 base at V and 7 bases at J, leaving 6 bases unmatched. The CDR3 extends over 14 amino acids. CDR3 sequence (DNA): TGTGCCAGCAGCTTAGGAGGGGGCTTGGATGAAGCTTTCTTT. Its translation: CASSLGGGLDEAFF.

The CDR3 DNA follows: TGTGCCAGTAGTGTGACAGGGAAGACCTATGGCTACACCTTC. Encoded protein: CASSVTGKTYGYTF. The rearrangement links TRBV19 to TRBJ1-2, with 7 bases identical to TRBD1. Trimming took 5 bases from V and 4 from J; bases not matched to a gene: 7. The CDR3 is 14 residues long. Per germline, CDR1 LNHDA and CDR2 SQIVND (reference sequence).

V and J are TRBV30 and TRBJ2-1; the D gene is possibly TRBD2 (5 bases). V lost 0 bases and J lost 15, with 15 bases in between. In germline, CDR1 is GTSNPN, CDR2 SVGIG (reference sequence). There are 12 residues in the CDR3. DNA for the CDR3: TGTGCCTGGAGTGTACCATCGGGGTACCGGTTCTTC. Residues: CAWSVPSGYRFF. Looking up the rest from reference TRBV30 and TRBJ2-1 gives the full variable domain: SQTIHQWPATLVQPVGSPLSLECTVEGTSNPNLYWYRQAAGRGLQLLFYSVGIGQISSEVPQNLSASRPQDRQFILSSKKLLLSDSGFYLCAWSVPSGYRFFGPGTRLTVL.

The chain recombines TRBV7-2 with TRBJ2-7, with 7 bases identical to TRBD2. This CDR3 comprises 14 residues. Per the germline V gene, CDR1 is SGHTA and CDR2 is FQGNSA. V gave up 4 bases and J gave up 6 bases; unmatched junction bases: 9. The CDR3 sequence: CASSSGLGASEQYF. CDR3 coding DNA: TGTGCCAGCAGCTCCGGACTAGGTGCCTCCGAGCAGTACTTC. The full variable domain, completed using reference TRBV7-2 and TRBJ2-7, is GAGVSQSPSNKVTEKGKDVELRCDPISGHTALYWYRQSLGQGLEFLIYFQGNSAPDKSGLPSDRFSAERTGGSVSTLTIQRTQQEDSAVYLCASSSGLGASEQYFGPGTRLTVT.

V is TRBV4-2 and J is TRBJ2-7; D is unclear. The CDR3 has 16 residues. CDR1 is LGHNA, CDR2 YNFKEQ, per germline. With 0 bases removed from V and 0 bases from J, the gap between germline ends came to 12 bases. For the CDR3, the DNA is TGTGCCAGCAGCCAAGAATATCCAGGCAGCTCCTACGAGCAGTACTTC. Translating gives CASSQEYPGSSYEQYF.

The gene calls are TRBV12-5 and TRBJ2-1; maybe TRBD1 (5 bases). The V end lost 6 bases, the J end lost 12 bases, and 15 bases lay between the germline ends. Germline loops: CDR1 LGHNT, CDR2 FRNRAP. The CDR3 covers 12 residues. The CDR3 loop is CASGPSTVPQFF. CDR3 sequence (DNA): TGTGCTAGTGGCCCGTCGACAGTACCGCAGTTCTTC.

CDR3 in amino acids: CASSLEQDSYEQYF. The CDR3 nucleotides are TGTGCCAGCAGTTTAGAACAGGACTCCTACGAGCAGTACTTC. J is TRBJ2-7 and V is TRBV28, with D possibly TRBD1 on 5 matching bases. The V gene's germline CDR1 is MDHEN and CDR2 SYDVKM. This CDR3 is 14 amino acids long. V dropped 2 bases and J dropped 0 bases, with 8 bases sitting between them.

V is TRBV19 and J is TRBJ1-6; D remains unclear. This CDR3 has 17 residues. CDR1 LNHDA and CDR2 SQIVND come from the germline V gene (reference sequence). Between the trimmed V and J ends, which lost 11 bases and 0 bases, there was a span of 20 bases. The CDR3 DNA is TGTGCCGCGGGGAGGACCCCGCGGAGCTCCTATAATTCACCCCTCCACTTT. Translating gives CAAGRTPRSSYNSPLHF.

The chain joins TRBV30 to TRBJ1-2; possible D gene TRBD1, 5 bases. The V gene lost 2 bases and the J gene lost 6 bases, with 10 bases spanning the gap. Per germline, CDR1 GTSNPN and CDR2 SVGIG (reference sequence). This CDR3 region has 12 residues. The CDR3: CAWSQGSHGYTF. CDR3 DNA: TGTGCCTGGAGTCAGGGATCCCATGGCTACACCTTC.

The rearrangement joins TRBV28 to TRBJ2-3; D is perhaps TRBD1 (6 bases). CDR1 is MDHEN and CDR2 is SYDVKM in the germline V gene. V was pared by 0 bases and J by 3 bases, with 13 bases between. This CDR3 contains 16 residues. The CDR3 region is CASSLWGASSTDTQYF. CDR3 DNA: TGTGCCAGCAGTTTATGGGGGGCGAGTTCGACAGATACGCAGTATTTT.

CDR3 bases: TGTGCCAGCAGCTTACTAGCGGGGGGGCAGGGTCAGTACTTC. Its translation is CASSLLAGGQGQYF. The J gene is TRBJ2-4, the V gene TRBV2, with TRBD2 identical over 13 bases. Per the germline V gene, CDR1 is SNHLY and CDR2 is FYNNEI. Germline trimming cut 6 bases from V and 12 bases from J; bases unmatched to any gene: 8. The CDR3 consists of 14 residues.

The chain combines TRBV7-2 with TRBJ2-3; no reliable D call. The germline V and J ends were trimmed by 5 bases and 5 bases, with 11 bases remaining between them. The CDR3 length is 13 residues. Germline CDR1 SGHTA, CDR2 FQGNSA. DNA of the CDR3: TGTGCCAGCAGCGACACCTTCGGAGATACGCAGTATTTT. This sequence encodes CASSDTFGDTQYF.

The chain employs TRBV7-9 and TRBJ1-4; tentatively, D is TRBD1 (5 bases). V was clipped by 1 base and J by 5 bases, with 8 bases between them. This CDR3 has 14 amino acids. CDR1 and CDR2 (germline): SEHNR, FQNEAQ (reference sequence). As DNA, the CDR3 is TGTGCCAGCAGCTTAGACAGGCTCAATGAAAAACTGTTTTTT. It translates to CASSLDRLNEKLFF.

The chain uses TRBV30 and TRBJ2-4; D gene unclear. The CDR3 length is 12 residues. Per the germline V gene, CDR1 is GTSNPN and CDR2 is SVGIG (reference sequence). V was shortened by 0 bases and J by 7 bases, with 7 bases between the two germline ends. The CDR3 nucleotides read TGTGCCTGGAGTGTACAGCTGAACATTCAGTACTTC. Translated, it gives CAWSVQLNIQYF.

The gene calls are TRBV10-3 and TRBJ1-1; 9 positions match TRBD1. V shed 5 bases, J shed 0 bases, and the junction held 7 bases outside the gene matches. The CDR3 consists of 16 residues. The germline CDR1 and CDR2 sequences are ENHRY and SYGVKD. The CDR3 reads CAISWDRDYMNTEAFF. CDR3 bases: TGTGCCATCAGTTGGGACAGGGATTACATGAACACTGAAGCTTTCTTT.

The chain links TRBV10-1 to TRBJ2-1, with D possibly being TRBD2 (6 bases). CDR3 length: 21 amino acids. Per the germline V gene, CDR1 is WNHNN and CDR2 is SYGVQD (reference sequence). V was pared by 0 bases and J by 0 bases, with 24 bases between. The CDR3 region is CASSESKPGLTSSYSYNEQFF. The CDR3 DNA follows: TGCGCCAGCAGTGAGTCCAAACCGGGACTGACCTCATCTTACTCCTACAATGAGCAGTTCTTC.

The rearrangement joins TRBV10-3 to TRBJ2-7, with TRBD2 matching 8 bases. This CDR3 region has 15 residues. V trimming: 5 bases; J trimming: 0 bases; junction bases outside the gene matches: 6. The germline gives CDR1 ENHRY, CDR2 SYGVKD. In DNA form, the CDR3 reads TGTGCCATCAGTCACGGGACTAGAGACTCCTACGAGCAGTACTTC. As protein: CAISHGTRDSYEQYF.

This sequence joins TRBV3-1 (or the pseudogene TRBV3-2) and TRBJ2-2, with a tentative D call TRBD2 (6 bases). This CDR3 has 16 amino acids. The germline V gene has CDR1 LGHDT and CDR2 YNNKEL (reference sequence). Trimming pared 1 base from V and 0 bases from J, leaving 9 bases between. DNA for the CDR3: TGTGCCAGCAGCCAAGTAGCGGCCTCGAACACCGGGGAGCTGTTTTTT. Translating gives CASSQVAASNTGELFF.

This clone appeared once. This sequence joins TRBV7-8 and TRBJ1-4; TRBD1 matches 8 bases. Germline lookup yields CDR1 SGHVS and CDR2 FQNEAQ. CDR3 length equals 14 residues. After removal of 4 bases from V and 7 bases from J, the junction contained 5 bases not matched to a gene. CDR3 sequence: CASSYRGGFEKLFF. The CDR3 DNA is TGTGCCAGCAGCTACAGGGGGGGATTTGAAAAACTGTTTTTT.